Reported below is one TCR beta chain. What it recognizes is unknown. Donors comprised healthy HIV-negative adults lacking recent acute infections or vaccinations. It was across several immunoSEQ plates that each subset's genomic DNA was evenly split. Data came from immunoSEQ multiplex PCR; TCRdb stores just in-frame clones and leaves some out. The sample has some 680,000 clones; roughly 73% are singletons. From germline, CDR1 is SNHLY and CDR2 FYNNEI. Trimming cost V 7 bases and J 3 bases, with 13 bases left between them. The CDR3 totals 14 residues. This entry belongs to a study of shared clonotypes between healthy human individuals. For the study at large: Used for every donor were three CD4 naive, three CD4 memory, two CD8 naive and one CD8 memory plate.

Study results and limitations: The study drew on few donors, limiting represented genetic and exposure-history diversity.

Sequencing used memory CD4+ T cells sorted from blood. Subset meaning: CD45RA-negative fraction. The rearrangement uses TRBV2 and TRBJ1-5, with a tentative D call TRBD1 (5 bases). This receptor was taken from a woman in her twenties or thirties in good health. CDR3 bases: TGTGCCAGCACCCTAGACAGCAACAATCAGCCCCAGCATTTT. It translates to CASTLDSNNQPQHF.